This T cell receptor (beta chain) comes out of a study of CD8 T cells in Susac syndrome. When the RNA was reverse transcribed, random hexamers were used with an input of roughly 0.45 to 1 ug. MiXCR, run by TCRdb on the immunoSEQ multiplex PCR reads, gives a single entry per CDR3 protein. This table holds about 430,000 distinct CDR3 sequences, 85% found once. Unmatched junction bases numbered 9, after V lost 4 bases and J lost 5 bases. The CDR3 length is 16 residues. CDR1 MGHRA and CDR2 YSYEKL come from the germline V gene. The chain is built from TRBV4-1 and TRBJ2-3; 10 nucleotides align to TRBD2. Input material: CD8+ T cells from PBMCs. This clonotype originated in a human donor with multiple sclerosis. Written as DNA, the CDR3 is TGCGCCAGCAGCCCGAGCGGGGGGGCATATAAAGATACGCAGTATTTT. It codes for CASSPSGGAYKDTQYF.